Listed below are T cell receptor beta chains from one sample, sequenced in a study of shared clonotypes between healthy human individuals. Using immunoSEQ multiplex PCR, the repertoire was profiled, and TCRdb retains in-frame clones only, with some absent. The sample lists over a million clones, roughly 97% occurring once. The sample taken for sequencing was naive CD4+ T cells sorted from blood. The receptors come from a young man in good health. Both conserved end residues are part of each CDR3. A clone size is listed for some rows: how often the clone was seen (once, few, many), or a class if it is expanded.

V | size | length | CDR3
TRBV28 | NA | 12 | CASSSGSQPQHF
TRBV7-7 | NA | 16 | CASSPGTGYSGNTIYF
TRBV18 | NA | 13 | CASSLDLGETQYF
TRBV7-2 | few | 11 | CASSPSYEQYF
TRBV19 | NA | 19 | CASSISGLAGGTTTDTQYF
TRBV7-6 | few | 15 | CASSVTSGSANEQFF
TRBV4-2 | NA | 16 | CASSPGGTGEPDTQYF
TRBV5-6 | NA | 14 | CASSLKRTRETQYF
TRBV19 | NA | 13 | CASSGNGQGGMFF
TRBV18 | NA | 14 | CASSPLGVGDEQYF
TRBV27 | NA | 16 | CASSLLGTPVTDTQYF
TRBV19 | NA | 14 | CASSMYVANQPQHF
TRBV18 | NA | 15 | CASSPKGRHADTQYF
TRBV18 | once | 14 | CASSQDSSNEKLFF
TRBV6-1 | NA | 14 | CASSEERPARKLFF
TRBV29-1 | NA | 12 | CSVEPGGLGYTF
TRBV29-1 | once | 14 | CSVGLNRGRETQYF
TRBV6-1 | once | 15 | CASSELAGPINEQFF
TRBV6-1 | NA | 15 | CASSVDRISNQPQHF
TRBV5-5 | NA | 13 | CASSLGGRETQYF
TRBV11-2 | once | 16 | CASRPGTNRNTGELFF
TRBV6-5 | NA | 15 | CASRGTGSSNQPQHF
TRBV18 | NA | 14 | CASSHRDGNEKLFF
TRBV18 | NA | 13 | CASSPTGEGEQFF
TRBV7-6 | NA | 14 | CASSFGQFTDTQYF
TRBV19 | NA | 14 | CASRGEAILQPQHF
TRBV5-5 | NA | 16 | CASSSAGGPRYNEQFF
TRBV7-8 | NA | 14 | CASSLRGVKNIQYF
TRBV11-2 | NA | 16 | CASSLDLQGPRGELFF
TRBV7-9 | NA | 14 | CASRRRQGLETQYF
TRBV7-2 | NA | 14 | CASSLVLRSYEQYF
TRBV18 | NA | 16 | CASSPQQGNFKNIQYF
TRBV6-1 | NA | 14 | CASSEAGSTDTQYF
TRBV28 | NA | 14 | CASSFRGFSYGYTF
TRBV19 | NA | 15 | CASTDRGSRWKPQHF
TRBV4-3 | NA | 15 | CASSQEGTDNEKLFF
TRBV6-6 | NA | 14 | CASSFRQAYNEQFF
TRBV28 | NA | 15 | CASREYRDFGNTIYF
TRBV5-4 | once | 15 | CASSPKGGSTDTQYF